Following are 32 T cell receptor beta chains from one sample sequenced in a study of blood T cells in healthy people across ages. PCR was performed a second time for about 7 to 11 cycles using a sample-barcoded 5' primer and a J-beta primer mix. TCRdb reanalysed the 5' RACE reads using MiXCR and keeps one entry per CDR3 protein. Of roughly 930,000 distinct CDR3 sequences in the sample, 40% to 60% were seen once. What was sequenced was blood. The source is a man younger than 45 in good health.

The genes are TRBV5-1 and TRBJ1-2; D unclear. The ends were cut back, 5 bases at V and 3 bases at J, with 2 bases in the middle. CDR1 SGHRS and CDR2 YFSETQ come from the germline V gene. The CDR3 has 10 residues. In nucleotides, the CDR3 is TGCGCCAGCAGGGACTATGGCTACACCTTC. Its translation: CASRDYGYTF.

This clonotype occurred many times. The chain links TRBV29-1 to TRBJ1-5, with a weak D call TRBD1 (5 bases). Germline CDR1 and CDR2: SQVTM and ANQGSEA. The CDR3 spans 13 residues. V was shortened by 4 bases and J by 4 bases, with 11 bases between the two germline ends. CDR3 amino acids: CSVGGTANQPQHF. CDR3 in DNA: TGCAGCGTTGGGGGGACGGCGAATCAGCCCCAGCATTTT.

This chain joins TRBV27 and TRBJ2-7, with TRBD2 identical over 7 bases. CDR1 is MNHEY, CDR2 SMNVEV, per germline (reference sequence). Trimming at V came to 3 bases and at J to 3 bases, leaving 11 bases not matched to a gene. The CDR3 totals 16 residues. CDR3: CASSLRASGYFYEQYF. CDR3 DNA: TGTGCCAGCAGTTTGAGGGCTAGCGGTTACTTCTACGAGCAGTACTTC.

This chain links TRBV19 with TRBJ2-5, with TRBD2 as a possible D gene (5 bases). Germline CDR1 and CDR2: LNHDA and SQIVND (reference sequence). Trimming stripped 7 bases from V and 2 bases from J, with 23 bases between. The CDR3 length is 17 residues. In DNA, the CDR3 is TGTGCCAGTAAGCAGAGCGGAACCTCAGGATCGCAAGAGACCCAGTACTTC. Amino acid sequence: CASKQSGTSGSQETQYF.

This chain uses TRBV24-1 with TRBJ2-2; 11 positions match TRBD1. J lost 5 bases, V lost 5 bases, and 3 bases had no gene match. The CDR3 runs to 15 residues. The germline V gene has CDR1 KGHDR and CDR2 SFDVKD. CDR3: CATSVGTGGTGELFF. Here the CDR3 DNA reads TGTGCCACCAGTGTTGGGACAGGGGGGACCGGGGAGCTGTTTTTT.

CDR3 bases: TGCGCCAGCAGCCAAGATGGAGGGGAGGCTATCTACGAGCAGTACTTC. Its translation: CASSQDGGEAIYEQYF. The chain has TRBV4-1 and TRBJ2-7; D is possibly TRBD2 (6 bases). This CDR3 is 16 amino acids long. Germline V CDR1 and CDR2: MGHRA, YSYEKL. The V and J ends lost 0 bases and 3 bases respectively, with 15 bases between them.

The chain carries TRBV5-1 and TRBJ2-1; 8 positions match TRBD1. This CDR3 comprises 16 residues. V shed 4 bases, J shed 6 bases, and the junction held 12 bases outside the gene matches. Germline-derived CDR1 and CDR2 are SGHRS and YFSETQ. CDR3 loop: CASSPDPDRVGNEQFF. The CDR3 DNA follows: TGCGCCAGCAGCCCAGACCCGGACAGGGTTGGCAATGAGCAGTTCTTC. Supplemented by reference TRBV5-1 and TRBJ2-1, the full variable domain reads KAGVTQTPRYLIKTRGQQVTLSCSPISGHRSVSWYQQTPGQGLQFLFEYFSETQRNKGNFPGRFSGRQFSNSRSEMNVSTLELGDSALYLCASSPDPDRVGNEQFFGPGTRLTVL.

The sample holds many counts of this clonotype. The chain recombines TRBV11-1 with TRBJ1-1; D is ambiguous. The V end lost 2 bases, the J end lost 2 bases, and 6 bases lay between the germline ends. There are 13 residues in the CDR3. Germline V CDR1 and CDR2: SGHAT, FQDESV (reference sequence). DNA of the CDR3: TGTGCCAGCAGCTTAAAAAGTAACACTGAAGCTTTCTTT. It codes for CASSLKSNTEAFF.

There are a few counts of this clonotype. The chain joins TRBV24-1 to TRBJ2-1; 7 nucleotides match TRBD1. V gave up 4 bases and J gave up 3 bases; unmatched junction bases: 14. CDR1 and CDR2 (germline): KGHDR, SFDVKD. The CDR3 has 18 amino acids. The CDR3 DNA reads TGTGCCACCAGTGACCCATTGAAACGGGACAGAAACTACAATGAGCAGTTCTTC. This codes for CATSDPLKRDRNYNEQFF.

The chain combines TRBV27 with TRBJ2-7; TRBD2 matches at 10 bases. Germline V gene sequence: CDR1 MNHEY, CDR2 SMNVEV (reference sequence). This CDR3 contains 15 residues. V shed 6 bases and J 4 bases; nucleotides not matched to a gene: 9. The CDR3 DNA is TGTGCCAGCAGCCCCCTAGCGGGAGCAAAATACGAGCAGTACTTC. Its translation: CASSPLAGAKYEQYF.

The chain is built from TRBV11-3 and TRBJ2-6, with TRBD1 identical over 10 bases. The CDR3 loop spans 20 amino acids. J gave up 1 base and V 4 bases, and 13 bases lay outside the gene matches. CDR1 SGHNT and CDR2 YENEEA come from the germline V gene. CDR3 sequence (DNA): TGTGCCAGCAGCTCGTACTATGTCGACAGGGGGCCTTCTGGGGCCAACGTCCTGACTTTC. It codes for CASSSYYVDRGPSGANVLTF.

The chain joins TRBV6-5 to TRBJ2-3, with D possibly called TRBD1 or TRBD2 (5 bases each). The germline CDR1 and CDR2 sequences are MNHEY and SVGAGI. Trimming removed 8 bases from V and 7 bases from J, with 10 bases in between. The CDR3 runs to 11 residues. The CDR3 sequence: CASRDVNTQYF. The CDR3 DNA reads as TGTGCCAGCCGGGACGTCAATACGCAGTATTTT.

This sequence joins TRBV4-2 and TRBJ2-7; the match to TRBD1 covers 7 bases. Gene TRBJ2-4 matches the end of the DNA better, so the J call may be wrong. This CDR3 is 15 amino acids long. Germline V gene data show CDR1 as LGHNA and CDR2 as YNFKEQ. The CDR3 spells CASSSGSDRENIQYF. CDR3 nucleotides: TGTGCCAGCAGCTCGGGTAGCGACAGGGAAAACATTCAGTACTTC.

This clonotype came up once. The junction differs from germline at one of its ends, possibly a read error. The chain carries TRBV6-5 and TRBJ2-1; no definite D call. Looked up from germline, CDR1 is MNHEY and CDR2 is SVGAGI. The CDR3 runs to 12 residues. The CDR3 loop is CASSYSGNGQFF. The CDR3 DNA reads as TGTGCCAGCAGTTACTCGGGAAATGGGCAGTTCTTC.

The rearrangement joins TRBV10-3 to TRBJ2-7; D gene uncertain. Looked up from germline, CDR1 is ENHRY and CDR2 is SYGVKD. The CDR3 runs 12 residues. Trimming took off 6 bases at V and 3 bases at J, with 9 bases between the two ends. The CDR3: CAIRPDNYEQYF. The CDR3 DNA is TGTGCCATCAGACCCGACAACTACGAGCAGTACTTC.

The CDR3 spells CASSQVHGTRNEQYF. In nucleotides, the CDR3 is TGTGCCAGCAGCCAAGTGCACGGGACAAGGAACGAGCAGTACTTC. The rearrangement uses TRBV3-1 and TRBJ2-7; D is perhaps TRBD1 (6 bases). Between the trimmed V and J ends, which lost 1 base and 5 bases, there was a span of 15 bases. Germline V lookup: CDR1 LGHDT, CDR2 YNNKEL (reference sequence). The length of the CDR3 is 15 residues.

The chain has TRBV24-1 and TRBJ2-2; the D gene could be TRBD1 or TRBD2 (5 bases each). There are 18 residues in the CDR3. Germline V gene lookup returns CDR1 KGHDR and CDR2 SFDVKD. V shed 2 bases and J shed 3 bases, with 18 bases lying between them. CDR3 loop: CATSDSAMGESYTGELFF. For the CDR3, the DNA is TGTGCCACCAGTGATTCCGCTATGGGGGAGAGTTACACCGGGGAGCTGTTTTTT.

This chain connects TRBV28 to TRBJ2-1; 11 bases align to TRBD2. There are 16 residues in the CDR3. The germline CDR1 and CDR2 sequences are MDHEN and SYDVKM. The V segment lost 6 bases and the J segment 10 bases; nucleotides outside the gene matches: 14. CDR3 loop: CASSPGLAVATLEQFF. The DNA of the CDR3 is TGTGCCAGCAGCCCGGGACTAGCGGTAGCGACCCTCGAGCAGTTCTTC.

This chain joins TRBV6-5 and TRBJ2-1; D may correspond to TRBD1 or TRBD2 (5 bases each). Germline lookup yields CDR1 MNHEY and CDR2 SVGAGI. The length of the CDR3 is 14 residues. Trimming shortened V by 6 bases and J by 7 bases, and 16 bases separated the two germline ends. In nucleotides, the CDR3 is TGTGCCAGCAGCCCCCGAGGGGCAGGGAATGAGCAGTTCTTC. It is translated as CASSPRGAGNEQFF.

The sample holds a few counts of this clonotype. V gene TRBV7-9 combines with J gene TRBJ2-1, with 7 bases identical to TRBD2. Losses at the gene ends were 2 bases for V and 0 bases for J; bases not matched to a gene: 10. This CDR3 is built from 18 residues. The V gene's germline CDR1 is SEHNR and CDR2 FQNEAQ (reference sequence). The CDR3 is CASSLSLASGSSYNEQFF. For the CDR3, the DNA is TGTGCCAGCAGCTTATCCCTCGCTAGCGGAAGCTCCTACAATGAGCAGTTCTTC. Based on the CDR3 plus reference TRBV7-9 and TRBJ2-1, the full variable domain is DTGVSQNPRHKITKRGQNVTFRCDPISEHNRLYWYRQTLGQGPEFLTYFQNEAQLEKSRLLSDRFSAERPKGSFSTLEIQRTEQGDSAMYLCASSLSLASGSSYNEQFFGPGTRLTVL.

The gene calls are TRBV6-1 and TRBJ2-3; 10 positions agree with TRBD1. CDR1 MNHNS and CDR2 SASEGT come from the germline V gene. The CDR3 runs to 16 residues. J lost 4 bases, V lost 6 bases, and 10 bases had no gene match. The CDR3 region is CASSTRDRGSPDTQYF. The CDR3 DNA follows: TGTGCCAGCAGCACCCGGGACAGGGGATCACCAGATACGCAGTATTTT.

CDR3 in DNA: TGTGCCAGCAGTCCTCTTTTAGGGACCTATGGCTACACCTTC. As protein: CASSPLLGTYGYTF. The chain carries TRBV7-9 and TRBJ1-2; possibly TRBD1 for D (5 bases). V was shortened by 6 bases and J by 4 bases, with 15 bases between the two germline ends. The CDR3 sequence is 14 residues long. Per germline, CDR1 SEHNR and CDR2 FQNEAQ (reference sequence). The full variable domain, rest sourced from reference TRBV7-9 and TRBJ1-2, is DTGVSQNPRHKITKRGQNVTFRCDPISEHNRLYWYRQTLGQGPEFLTYFQNEAQLEKSRLLSDRFSAERPKGSFSTLEIQRTEQGDSAMYLCASSPLLGTYGYTFGSGTRLTVV.

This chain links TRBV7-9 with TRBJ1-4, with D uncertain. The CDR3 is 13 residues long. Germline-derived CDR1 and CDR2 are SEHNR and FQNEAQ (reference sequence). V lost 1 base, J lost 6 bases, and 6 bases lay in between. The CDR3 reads CASSLDVDEKLFF. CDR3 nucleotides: TGTGCCAGCAGCTTAGATGTGGATGAAAAACTGTTTTTT.

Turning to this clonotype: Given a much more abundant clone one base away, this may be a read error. For the CDR3, the DNA is TGTGCCAGCAGTTATAGCGAGGGAACCACAGATACGCAGTATTTT. It is translated as CASSYSEGTTDTQYF. V gene TRBV6-5 combines with J gene TRBJ2-3; weak D call: TRBD2 (5 bases). CDR1 is MNHEY and CDR2 is SVGAGI in the germline V gene. The CDR3 contains 15 residues. Trimming took off 3 bases at V and 2 bases at J, with 12 bases between the two ends.

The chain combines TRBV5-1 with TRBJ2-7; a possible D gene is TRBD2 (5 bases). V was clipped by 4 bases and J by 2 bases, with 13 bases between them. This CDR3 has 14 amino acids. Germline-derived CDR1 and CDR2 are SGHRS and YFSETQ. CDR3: CASSPPGDTYEQYF. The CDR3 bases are TGCGCCAGCAGCCCCCCCGGGGATACCTACGAGCAGTACTTC.

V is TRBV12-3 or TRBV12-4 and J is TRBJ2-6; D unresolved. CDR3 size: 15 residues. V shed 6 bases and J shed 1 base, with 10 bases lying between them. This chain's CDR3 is CASSKGWSGANVLTF. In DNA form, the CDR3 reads TGTGCCAGCAGCAAGGGTTGGTCTGGGGCCAACGTCCTGACTTTC.

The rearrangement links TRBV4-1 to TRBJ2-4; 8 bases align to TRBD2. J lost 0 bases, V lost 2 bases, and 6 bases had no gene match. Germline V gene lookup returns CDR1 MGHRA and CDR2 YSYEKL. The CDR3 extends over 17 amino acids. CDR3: CASSQIFSGKAKNIQYF. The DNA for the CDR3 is TGCGCCAGCAGCCAAATTTTTAGCGGGAAAGCCAAAAACATTCAGTACTTC.

The CDR3 here is CASSLLPGEYNEQFF. The CDR3, as DNA: TGCGCCAGCAGCTTGCTTCCGGGGGAATACAATGAGCAGTTCTTC. The chain combines TRBV5-1 with TRBJ2-1; D is possibly TRBD2 (6 bases). Germline values: CDR1 SGHRS, CDR2 YFSETQ. CDR3 size: 15 residues. Trimming cost V 1 base and J 4 bases, with 12 bases left between them.

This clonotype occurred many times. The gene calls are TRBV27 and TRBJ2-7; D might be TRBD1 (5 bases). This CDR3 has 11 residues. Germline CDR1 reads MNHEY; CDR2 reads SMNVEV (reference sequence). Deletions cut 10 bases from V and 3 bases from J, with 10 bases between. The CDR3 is CATRTNYEQYF. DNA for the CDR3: TGTGCCACCCGGACAAACTACGAGCAGTACTTC.

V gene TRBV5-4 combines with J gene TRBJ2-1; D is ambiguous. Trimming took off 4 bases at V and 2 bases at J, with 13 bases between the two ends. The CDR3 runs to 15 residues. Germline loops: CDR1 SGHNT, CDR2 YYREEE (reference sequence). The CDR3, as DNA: TGTGCCAGCAGCGATCCAAACGTAGCCTACAATGAGCAGTTCTTC. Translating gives CASSDPNVAYNEQFF. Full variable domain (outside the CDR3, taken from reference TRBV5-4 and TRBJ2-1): ETGVTQSPTHLIKTRGQQVTLRCSSQSGHNTVSWYQQALGQGPQFIFQYYREEENGRGNFPPRFSGLQFPNYSSELNVNALELDDSALYLCASSDPNVAYNEQFFGPGTRLTVL.

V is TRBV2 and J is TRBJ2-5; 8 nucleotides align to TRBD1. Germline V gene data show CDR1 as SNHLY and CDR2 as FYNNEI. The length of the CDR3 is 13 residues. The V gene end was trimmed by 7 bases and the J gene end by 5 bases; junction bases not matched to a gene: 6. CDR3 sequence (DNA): TGTGCCAGCAAACAGGGGGTATGGGAGACCCAGTACTTC. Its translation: CASKQGVWETQYF.

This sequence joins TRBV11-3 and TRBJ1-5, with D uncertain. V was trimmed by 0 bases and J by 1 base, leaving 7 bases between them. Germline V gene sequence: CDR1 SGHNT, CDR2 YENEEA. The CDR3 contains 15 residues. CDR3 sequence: CASSLDIGSNQPQHF. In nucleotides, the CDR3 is TGTGCCAGCAGCTTAGATATTGGCAGCAATCAGCCCCAGCATTTT.